The 25 T cell receptor beta chains below come from one sample, sequenced in a study of cytomegalovirus exposure and HLA in healthy donors. The PCR ran on 60 Vbeta and 13 Jbeta primers. Assay used: immunoSEQ multiplex PCR; TCRdb lists only in-frame clones, some missing. In the table there are roughly 150,000 clones, about 68% of which are singletons. The sample was PBMCs. All receptors derive from a man younger than 35 in good health and CMV-seronegative.

This rearrangement joins TRBV7-8 to TRBJ1-3; 7 bases match TRBD1. The CDR3 spans 13 residues. V shed 7 bases, J shed 4 bases, and the junction held 4 bases outside the gene matches. Germline V CDR1 and CDR2: SGHVS, FQNEAQ. DNA of the CDR3: TGTGCCAGCACCTCGGGACAGGGAAACACCATATATTTT. The encoded protein is CASTSGQGNTIYF.

This chain uses TRBV7-9 with TRBJ1-1, with 8 positions matching TRBD1. The CDR3 extends over 16 amino acids. Germline assignment: CDR1 SEHNR and CDR2 FQNEAQ (reference sequence). The V gene end was trimmed by 0 bases and the J gene end by 6 bases; junction bases not matched to a gene: 9. The CDR3 coding sequence is TGTGCCAGCAGCTTAGCTTCACAGGGGGGACGCTCTGAAGCTTTCTTT. Protein product: CASSLASQGGRSEAFF. Together with reference TRBV7-9 and TRBJ1-1, the CDR3 gives the full variable domain: DTGVSQNPRHKITKRGQNVTFRCDPISEHNRLYWYRQTLGQGPEFLTYFQNEAQLEKSRLLSDRFSAERPKGSFSTLEIQRTEQGDSAMYLCASSLASQGGRSEAFFGQGTRLTVV.

V and J are TRBV7-9 and TRBJ2-5; 7 bases align to TRBD2. V dropped 3 bases and J dropped 5; count of bases not matched to a gene: 9. CDR1 and CDR2 from the germline V gene are SEHNR and FQNEAQ (reference sequence). This CDR3 has 15 residues. The CDR3 coding sequence is TGTGCCAGCAGCTTTCGGGAGGTGGTGGGGGAGACCCAGTACTTC. It translates to CASSFREVVGETQYF.

This rearrangement joins TRBV7-8 to TRBJ1-6, with a possible D match to TRBD1 (5 bases). Trimming removed 5 bases from V and 8 bases from J, with 16 bases in between. The V gene's germline CDR1 is SGHVS and CDR2 FQNEAQ. The CDR3 is made up of 15 amino acids. DNA of the CDR3: TGTGCCAGCAGCCCTCGGGCAGGGCTCTATTCACCCCTCCACTTT. Amino acids: CASSPRAGLYSPLHF.

This chain uses TRBV18 with TRBJ1-5; tentatively, D is TRBD1 (6 bases). The V and J ends lost 4 bases and 4 bases respectively, with 8 bases between them. This CDR3 has 13 residues. The germline V gene encodes CDR1 KGHSH and CDR2 LQKENI. CDR3 nucleotide sequence: TGTGCCAGCTCACGGACAGAAAATCAGCCCCAGCATTTT. As protein: CASSRTENQPQHF.

The CDR3: CASRQLAGGGGANVLTF. In nucleotides, the CDR3 is TGTGCCAGCAGGCAACTAGCGGGAGGAGGTGGGGCCAACGTCCTGACTTTC. This rearrangement joins TRBV28 to TRBJ2-6, with 12 bases fitting TRBD2. Germline V gives CDR1 MDHEN, CDR2 SYDVKM. The CDR3 contains 17 residues. With 6 bases clipped from V and 3 bases from J, the junction kept 6 bases outside the gene matches.

This clone turned up a few times. Germline is not matched at one junction end, which may reflect a read error. The chain joins TRBV5-4 to TRBJ2-3; 12 bases are shared with TRBD2. In germline, CDR1 is SGHNT, CDR2 YYREEE (reference sequence). This CDR3 contains 16 residues. The CDR3 region has the DNA TGCGCCAGCAGCCAAGATCTAGCGGGAGGGCCAGATACGCAGTATTTT. It translates to CASSQDLAGGPDTQYF.

The chain has TRBV11-2 and TRBJ1-2; 7 bases match TRBD1. With 5 bases clipped from V and 7 bases from J, the junction kept 10 bases outside the gene matches. Germline loops: CDR1 SGHAT, CDR2 FQNNGV. The CDR3 totals 14 residues. CDR3 sequence: CASSATGTDTGYTF. CDR3 bases: TGTGCCAGCAGCGCAACCGGGACAGACACTGGCTACACCTTC.

V is TRBV4-1 and J is TRBJ2-5; the match to TRBD2 covers 8 bases. Germline CDR1 reads MGHRA; CDR2 reads YSYEKL. Trimming at V came to 0 bases and at J to 5 bases, leaving 5 bases not matched to a gene. The CDR3 totals 15 residues. The CDR3 spells CASSQEGTSIETQYF. CDR3 coding DNA: TGCGCCAGCAGCCAAGAGGGGACTAGTATCGAGACCCAGTACTTC.

The J gene is TRBJ2-7, the V gene TRBV7-9, with a possible D match to TRBD2 (6 bases). CDR1 is SEHNR, CDR2 FQNEAQ, per germline (reference sequence). CDR3 size: 14 residues. V lost 5 bases to trimming and J lost 6 bases, with 17 bases between them. CDR3 in DNA: TGTGCCAGCAGCGGGGGACTCTCAATCCGCGAGCAGTACTTC. It specifies CASSGGLSIREQYF.

This sequence joins TRBV5-8 and TRBJ2-2, with 8 bases aligning to TRBD1. This CDR3 is 15 amino acids long. The ends lost 3 bases at V and 2 bases at J; junction bases unmatched: 3. Germline assignment: CDR1 SGHTS and CDR2 YDEGEE. The CDR3 DNA reads TGTGCCAGCAGCTCCGGGACAGGAAACACCGGGGAGCTGTTTTTT. It encodes CASSSGTGNTGELFF.

V gene TRBV7-8 combines with J gene TRBJ1-5; a possible D gene is TRBD1 (5 bases). Looked up from germline, CDR1 is SGHVS and CDR2 is FQNEAQ. V was trimmed by 3 bases and J by 3 bases, leaving 18 bases between them. This CDR3 has 17 amino acids. The chain's CDR3 is CASSLMGYTGANQPQHF. The CDR3 DNA is TGTGCCAGCAGCTTGATGGGGTACACAGGCGCCAATCAGCCCCAGCATTTT. Filled out from reference TRBV7-8 and TRBJ1-5, the complete variable domain reads GAGVSQSPRYKVAKRGQDVALRCDPISGHVSLFWYQQALGQGPEFLTYFQNEAQLDKSGLPSDRFFAERPEGSVSTLKIQRTQQEDSAVYLCASSLMGYTGANQPQHFGDGTRLSIL.

The table lists this clone with a count of one. This rearrangement joins TRBV2 to TRBJ2-6; D remains ambiguous. Between the trimmed V and J ends, which lost 7 bases and 1 base, there was a span of 17 bases. The CDR3 loop spans 17 amino acids. Germline CDR1 SNHLY, CDR2 FYNNEI. The chain's CDR3 is CASIAGGLKSGANVLTF. The CDR3 DNA is TGTGCCAGCATCGCTGGTGGGCTAAAGTCTGGGGCCAACGTCCTGACTTTC. Full variable domain (remainder filled in from reference TRBV2 and TRBJ2-6): EPEVTQTPSHQVTQMGQEVILRCVPISNHLYFYWYRQILGQKVEFLVSFYNNEISEKSEIFDDQFSVERPDGSNFTLKIRSTKLEDSAMYFCASIAGGLKSGANVLTFGAGSRLTVL.

The chain is built from TRBV28 and TRBJ1-1; D gene ambiguous. V lost 6 bases and J 0 bases, leaving 20 bases between the germline ends. This CDR3 has 17 amino acids. Germline V gene lookup returns CDR1 MDHEN and CDR2 SYDVKM. CDR3 DNA: TGTGCCAGCAGCCCTGCGGGTCAATATGACATGAACACTGAAGCTTTCTTT. Its protein product is CASSPAGQYDMNTEAFF.

This chain links TRBV27 with TRBJ2-7; 10 bases are shared with TRBD1. The V and J ends lost 0 bases and 8 bases, in that order; junction bases with no gene match: 10. CDR3 length: 16 residues. Germline CDR1 is MNHEY and CDR2 is SMNVEV (reference sequence). In DNA, the CDR3 is TGTGCCAGCAGTTTATCAACCGGGACAGGGGTAGGGCAGCAGTACTTC. Translating it yields CASSLSTGTGVGQQYF.

The chain employs TRBV28 and TRBJ1-4; the D gene is possibly TRBD1 (5 bases). V was trimmed by 6 bases and J by 5 bases, leaving 16 bases between them. Germline CDR1 reads MDHEN; CDR2 reads SYDVKM. The CDR3 has 15 residues. In nucleotides, the CDR3 is TGTGCCAGCAGCAACCCGGGGGAGGGCAATGAAAAACTGTTTTTT. Its protein product is CASSNPGEGNEKLFF.

The chain has TRBV6-5 and TRBJ2-5; 7 bases match TRBD1. Germline CDR1 reads MNHEY; CDR2 reads SVGAGI. Unmatched junction bases numbered 4, after V lost 5 bases and J lost 1 base. This CDR3 is 14 amino acids long. The CDR3 nucleotides are TGTGCCAGCAGTCCTGGGACAGCCCAAGAGACCCAGTACTTC. It translates to CASSPGTAQETQYF.

Comment on this clone: Other DNA sequences within the sample encode an identical CDR3. The chain uses TRBV27 and TRBJ2-5; 11 bases map to TRBD2. V dropped 3 bases and J dropped 1; count of bases not matched to a gene: 4. CDR3 length equals 16 residues. Germline V gene sequence: CDR1 MNHEY, CDR2 SMNVEV (reference sequence). The CDR3 DNA sequence: TGTGCCAGCAGTTTGGGGCTAGCGGGGGGCCAAGAGACCCAGTACTTC. It yields the protein CASSLGLAGGQETQYF.

A few counts support this clone. CDR3 loop: CASSIDSSYEQYF. In DNA, the CDR3 is TGTGCCAGTAGTATAGACAGCTCCTACGAGCAGTACTTC. The chain joins TRBV19 to TRBJ2-7; no definite D call. V dropped 0 bases and J dropped 0 bases, with 3 bases sitting between them. Looked up from germline, CDR1 is LNHDA and CDR2 is SQIVND (reference sequence). The CDR3 consists of 13 residues.

CDR3 region: CASSQDLRQGQADTQYF. The CDR3 nucleotides are TGCGCCAGCAGCCAAGATTTGCGGCAGGGCCAGGCAGATACGCAGTATTTT. This chain uses TRBV4-3 with TRBJ2-3; a possible D gene is TRBD1 (5 bases). Germline loops: CDR1 LGHNA, CDR2 YSLEER. CDR3 length equals 17 residues. V lost 0 bases and J lost 4, with 17 bases in between.

The gene calls are TRBV28 and TRBJ2-5, with D maybe TRBD2 (6 bases). The J call could be wrong; TRBJ2-7 is a better fit for the DNA end. The germline V gene has CDR1 MDHEN and CDR2 SYDVKM. The CDR3 has 13 amino acids. For the CDR3, the DNA is TGTGCCAGCAGTTTGGGGAGGACCTACGAGCAGTACTTC. Its translation is CASSLGRTYEQYF.

The chain recombines TRBV7-8 with TRBJ1-1; no clear D gene. Germline V CDR1 and CDR2: SGHVS, FQNEAQ. The CDR3 covers 12 residues. Trimming took off 3 bases at V and 6 bases at J, with 8 bases between the two ends. The CDR3 DNA follows: TGTGCCAGCAGCTTCAGTCTGGCTGAAGCTTTCTTT. It is translated as CASSFSLAEAFF.

The chain combines TRBV6-5 with TRBJ2-3; 9 positions match TRBD1. This CDR3 is 15 amino acids long. J was trimmed by 2 bases and V by 5 bases; bases with no gene match: 5. Germline CDR1 is MNHEY and CDR2 is SVGAGI. CDR3 sequence (DNA): TGTGCCAGCAGTAGCCGGGACAGGGCCACAGATACGCAGTATTTT. Protein: CASSSRDRATDTQYF.

The V and J genes are TRBV13 and TRBJ2-3; D ambiguous. V lost 5 bases and J lost 0, with 6 bases in between. Germline V lookup: CDR1 PRHDT, CDR2 FYEKMQ (reference sequence). The CDR3 runs 13 residues. The CDR3 bases are TGTGCCAGCAGCCCGACTAGCACAGATACGCAGTATTTT. It specifies CASSPTSTDTQYF.

The chain employs TRBV19 and TRBJ2-7, with D maybe TRBD2 (7 bases). Trimming cost V 6 bases and J 12 bases, with 18 bases left between them. This CDR3 has 12 residues. Germline V lookup: CDR1 LNHDA, CDR2 SQIVND (reference sequence). CDR3 coding DNA: TGTGCCAGTAGCCCCGGGGAGGGGGATCGGTACTTC. Amino acid sequence: CASSPGEGDRYF.